These 11 T cell receptor beta chains came from one sample sequenced in a study of cytomegalovirus exposure and HLA in healthy donors (dated by TCRdb to about 2017). Library preparation was by the immunoSEQ multiplex PCR assay. The multiplex PCR relied on a mix of 60 forward primers for TCR Vbeta segments and 13 reverse primers for TCR Jbeta segments. TCRdb took over this immuneACCESS table, retaining in-frame rearrangements with V and J assigned. Such tables are incomplete; in checked studies, under half of the missing clones stem from an unresolved V gene, and the remainder is unexplained. The table kept for this sample lists roughly 74,000 clones. The ten largest clones take up 6.5% to 9% of the sample. Sequencing used PBMCs. Receptors were obtained from a female donor in good health and CMV-seropositive.

To note about this clone: The same CDR3 arises from other DNA sequences in this sample as well. The chain is built from TRBV18 and TRBJ2-7, with D tentatively TRBD1 (5 bases). This CDR3 is 13 amino acids long. With 3 bases removed from V and 1 base from J, the gap between germline ends came to 7 bases. Germline assignment: CDR1 KGHSH and CDR2 LQKENI. CDR3 in amino acids: CASSPPGSYEQYF. The CDR3 bases are TGTGCCAGCTCACCTCCAGGGTCCTACGAGCAGTACTTC.

The chain has TRBV2 and TRBJ1-1; 8 positions agree with TRBD1. This CDR3 is built from 13 residues. Unmatched junction bases numbered 3, after V lost 6 bases and J lost 3 bases. Germline-derived CDR1 and CDR2 are SNHLY and FYNNEI. As DNA, the CDR3 is TGTGCCAGCAGGGACAGGGTTGACACTGAAGCTTTCTTT. Translating gives CASRDRVDTEAFF.

The genes are TRBV2 and TRBJ2-5, with TRBD1 as a possible D gene (5 bases). Trimming took off 4 bases at V and 5 bases at J, with 11 bases between the two ends. Germline V gives CDR1 SNHLY, CDR2 FYNNEI. The CDR3 has 13 residues. The CDR3 loop reads CASSGGNRETQYF. The DNA of the CDR3 is TGTGCCAGCAGTGGGGGAAACAGGGAGACCCAGTACTTC. Using reference TRBV2 and TRBJ2-5 for the parts outside the CDR3, the full variable domain is EPEVTQTPSHQVTQMGQEVILRCVPISNHLYFYWYRQILGQKVEFLVSFYNNEISEKSEIFDDQFSVERPDGSNFTLKIRSTKLEDSAMYFCASSGGNRETQYFGPGTRLLVL.

J is TRBJ2-2 and V is TRBV5-4; TRBD2 is a possible D gene (5 bases). V lost 1 base and J lost 1, with 8 bases in between. This CDR3 comprises 15 residues. Germline V gives CDR1 SGHNT, CDR2 YYREEE (reference sequence). The DNA of the CDR3 is TGTGCCAGCAGCTTGCGAGAGGGGAACACCGGGGAGCTGTTTTTT. Translating it yields CASSLREGNTGELFF. Combining the CDR3 with reference TRBV5-4 and TRBJ2-2 gives the whole variable domain ETGVTQSPTHLIKTRGQQVTLRCSSQSGHNTVSWYQQALGQGPQFIFQYYREEENGRGNFPPRFSGLQFPNYSSELNVNALELDDSALYLCASSLREGNTGELFFGEGSRLTVL.

The V gene is TRBV14, the J gene TRBJ1-2, with a possible D match to TRBD1 (6 bases). CDR1 is SGHDN and CDR2 is FVKESK in the germline V gene. V gave up 0 bases and J gave up 6 bases, with 20 bases separating them. This CDR3 region has 17 residues. The CDR3: CASSQESGPGDRNGYTF. The CDR3 coding sequence is TGTGCCAGCAGCCAAGAGAGTGGGCCAGGGGATAGGAATGGCTACACCTTC.

This rearrangement joins TRBV4-3 to TRBJ1-2; D is undetermined. In germline, CDR1 is LGHNA, CDR2 YSLEER. The CDR3 loop spans 15 amino acids. V was clipped by 0 bases and J by 4 bases, with 12 bases between them. In DNA, the CDR3 is TGCGCCAGCAGCCAAGATAAGGGAGCCTCCTATGGCTACACCTTC. Translating gives CASSQDKGASYGYTF.

The CDR3 sequence: CASSSRGYSPLHF. The CDR3 bases are TGTGCCAGTAGTAGCAGGGGGTACTCACCCCTCCACTTT. The chain recombines TRBV19 with TRBJ1-6, with 7 nucleotides matching TRBD1. This CDR3 is built from 13 residues. Germline V CDR1 and CDR2: LNHDA, SQIVND (reference sequence). With 4 bases clipped from V and 10 bases from J, the junction kept 4 bases outside the gene matches.

The chain joins TRBV18 to TRBJ2-2, with D tentatively TRBD1 (6 bases). The CDR3 runs to 16 residues. Germline values: CDR1 KGHSH, CDR2 LQKENI. V was shortened by 3 bases and J by 7 bases, with 18 bases between the two germline ends. CDR3 bases: TGTGCCAGCTCACCCTTTCCCACGGGACAAGACGGGGAGCTGTTTTTT. This translates into CASSPFPTGQDGELFF.

The chain uses TRBV5-1 and TRBJ2-7; D gene uncertain. The CDR3 is made up of 13 amino acids. From germline, CDR1 is SGHRS and CDR2 YFSETQ. V lost 0 bases to trimming and J lost 1 base, with 5 bases between them. DNA for the CDR3: TGCGCCAGCAGCTTGGCCAGTTCCTACGAGCAGTACTTC. Encoded protein: CASSLASSYEQYF.

The chain employs TRBV18 and TRBJ2-7, with TRBD1 identical over 9 bases. Germline V gene data show CDR1 as KGHSH and CDR2 as LQKENI. After removal of 4 bases from V and 6 bases from J, the junction contained 10 bases not matched to a gene. The CDR3 runs to 15 residues. The CDR3 reads CASSQTQGALTEQYF. The CDR3 region has the DNA TGTGCCAGCTCACAAACACAGGGGGCTTTGACCGAGCAGTACTTC.

The genes are TRBV9 and TRBJ2-3, with D uncertain. CDR3 size: 13 residues. V was trimmed by 0 bases and J by 2 bases, leaving 4 bases between them. Germline CDR1 and CDR2: SGDLS and YYNGEE. The CDR3: CASSVVNTDTQYF. CDR3 nucleotides: TGTGCCAGCAGCGTAGTAAACACAGATACGCAGTATTTT.